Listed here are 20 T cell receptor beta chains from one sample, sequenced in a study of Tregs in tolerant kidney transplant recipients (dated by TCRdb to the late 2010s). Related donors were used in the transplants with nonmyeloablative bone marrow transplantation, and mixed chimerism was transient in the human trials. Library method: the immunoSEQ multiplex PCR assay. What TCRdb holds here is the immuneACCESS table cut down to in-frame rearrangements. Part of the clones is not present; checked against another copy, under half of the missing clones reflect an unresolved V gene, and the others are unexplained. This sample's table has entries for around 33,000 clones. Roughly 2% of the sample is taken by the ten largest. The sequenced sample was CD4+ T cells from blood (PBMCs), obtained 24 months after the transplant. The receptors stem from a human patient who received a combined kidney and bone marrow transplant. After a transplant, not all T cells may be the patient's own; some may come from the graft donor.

CDR3 sequence reads: CAWSRGDSLLPGELFF. The CDR3 bases that were read are TGTGCCTGGAGTAGGGGCGACAGCCTATTGCCCGGGGAG. V usage is TRBV30 and J usage is TRBJ2-2; maybe TRBD1 (5 bases). The read terminates 3 residues before the CDR3 end, so the remaining end is supplied by the germline J gene. Trimming pared 2 bases from V and 6 bases from J, leaving 19 bases between. Germline V CDR1 and CDR2: GTSNPN, SVGIG (reference sequence). The CDR3 extends over 16 amino acids.

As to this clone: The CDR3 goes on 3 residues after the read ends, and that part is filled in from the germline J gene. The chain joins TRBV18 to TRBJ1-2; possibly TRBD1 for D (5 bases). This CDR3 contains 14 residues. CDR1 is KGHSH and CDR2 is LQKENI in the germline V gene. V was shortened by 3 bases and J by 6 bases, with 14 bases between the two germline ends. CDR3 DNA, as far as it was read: TGTGCCAGCTCACCGGTAGGGGCTAAGGATGGC. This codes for CASSPVGAKDG. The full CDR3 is CASSPVGAKDGYTF. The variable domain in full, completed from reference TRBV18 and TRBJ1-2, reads NAGVMQNPRHLVRRRGQEARLRCSPMKGHSHVYWYRQLPEEGLKFMVYLQKENIIDESGMPKERFSAEFPKEGPSILRIQQVVRGDSAAYFCASSPVGAKDGYTFGSGTRLTVV.

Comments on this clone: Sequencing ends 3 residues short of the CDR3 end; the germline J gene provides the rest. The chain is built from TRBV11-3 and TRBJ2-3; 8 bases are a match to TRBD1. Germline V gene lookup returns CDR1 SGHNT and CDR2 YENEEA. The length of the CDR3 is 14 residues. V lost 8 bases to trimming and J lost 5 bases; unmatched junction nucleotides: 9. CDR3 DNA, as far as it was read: TGTGCCAGCGGAAGGGGACAGGCAGGAGATACG. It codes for CASGRGQAGDT. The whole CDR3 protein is CASGRGQAGDTQYF. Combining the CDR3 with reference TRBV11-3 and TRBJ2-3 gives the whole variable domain EAGVVQSPRYKIIEKKQPVAFWCNPISGHNTLYWYLQNLGQGPELLIRYENEEAVDDSQLPKDRFSAERLKGVDSTLKIQPAELGDSAVYLCASGRGQAGDTQYFGPGTRLTVL.

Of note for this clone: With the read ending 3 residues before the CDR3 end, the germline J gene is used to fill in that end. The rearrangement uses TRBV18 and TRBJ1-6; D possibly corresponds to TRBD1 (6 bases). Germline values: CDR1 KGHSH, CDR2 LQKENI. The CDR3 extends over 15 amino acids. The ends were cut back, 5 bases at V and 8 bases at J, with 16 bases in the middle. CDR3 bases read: TGTGCCAGCTCATCGAACAGGGTTCGGGATTCACCC. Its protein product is CASSSNRVRDSP. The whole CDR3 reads CASSSNRVRDSPLHF.

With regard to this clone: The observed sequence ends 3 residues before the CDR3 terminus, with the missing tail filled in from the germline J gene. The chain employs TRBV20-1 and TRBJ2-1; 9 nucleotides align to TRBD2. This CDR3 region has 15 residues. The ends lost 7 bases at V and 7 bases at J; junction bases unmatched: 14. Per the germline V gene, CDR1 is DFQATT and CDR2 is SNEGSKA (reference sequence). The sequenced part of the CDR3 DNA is TGCAGTGTCTTGGGCGGGACTAGCCTCCTAAATGAG. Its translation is CSVLGGTSLLNE. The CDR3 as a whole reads CSVLGGTSLLNEQFF.

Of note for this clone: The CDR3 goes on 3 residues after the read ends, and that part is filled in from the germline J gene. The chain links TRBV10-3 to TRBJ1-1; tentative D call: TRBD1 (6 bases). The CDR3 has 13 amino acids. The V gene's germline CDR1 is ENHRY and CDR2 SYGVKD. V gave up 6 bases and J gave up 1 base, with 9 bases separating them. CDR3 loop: CAISPDRNTEAFF. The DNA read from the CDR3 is TGTGCCATCAGCCCGGACAGGAACACTGAA.

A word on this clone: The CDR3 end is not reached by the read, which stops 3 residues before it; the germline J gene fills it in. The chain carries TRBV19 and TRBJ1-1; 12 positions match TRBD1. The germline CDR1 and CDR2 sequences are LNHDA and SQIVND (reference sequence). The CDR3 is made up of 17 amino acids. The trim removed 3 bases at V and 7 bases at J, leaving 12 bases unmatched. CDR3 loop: CASSIITSGQGASEAFF. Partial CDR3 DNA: TGTGCCAGTAGTATCATTACCTCGGGACAGGGGGCAAGTGAA.

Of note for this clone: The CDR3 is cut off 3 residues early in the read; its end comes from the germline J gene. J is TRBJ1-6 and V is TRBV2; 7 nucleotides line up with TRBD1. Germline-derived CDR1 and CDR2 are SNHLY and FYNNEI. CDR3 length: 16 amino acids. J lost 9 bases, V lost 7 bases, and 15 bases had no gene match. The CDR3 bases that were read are TGTGCCAGCATCCCACAGGGGCGATTTGCGGTTTCACCC. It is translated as CASIPQGRFAVSP. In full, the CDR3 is CASIPQGRFAVSPLHF.

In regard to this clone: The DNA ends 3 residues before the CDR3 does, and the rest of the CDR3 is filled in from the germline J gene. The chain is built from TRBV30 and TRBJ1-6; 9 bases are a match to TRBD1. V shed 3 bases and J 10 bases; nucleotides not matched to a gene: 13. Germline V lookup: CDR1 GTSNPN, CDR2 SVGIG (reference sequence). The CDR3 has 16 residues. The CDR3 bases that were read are TGTGCCTGGAGCCACTCCGGGACAGGGAGGGCCTCACCC. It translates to CAWSHSGTGRASP. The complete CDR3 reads CAWSHSGTGRASPLHF.

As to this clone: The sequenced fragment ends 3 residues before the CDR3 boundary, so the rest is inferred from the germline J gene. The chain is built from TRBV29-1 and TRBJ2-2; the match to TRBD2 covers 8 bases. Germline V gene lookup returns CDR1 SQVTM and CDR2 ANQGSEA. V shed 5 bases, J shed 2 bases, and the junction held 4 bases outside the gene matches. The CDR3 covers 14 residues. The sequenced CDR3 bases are TGCAGCGTTTCCGGGACTAGAAACACCGGGGAG. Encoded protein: CSVSGTRNTGE. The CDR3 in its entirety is CSVSGTRNTGELFF.

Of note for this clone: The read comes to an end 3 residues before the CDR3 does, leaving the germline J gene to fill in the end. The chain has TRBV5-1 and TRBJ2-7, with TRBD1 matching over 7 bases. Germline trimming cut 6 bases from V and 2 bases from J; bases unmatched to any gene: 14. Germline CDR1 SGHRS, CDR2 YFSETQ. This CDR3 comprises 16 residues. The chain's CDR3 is CASKSPFGTVPYEQYF. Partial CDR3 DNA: TGCGCCAGCAAATCCCCATTCGGGACAGTCCCCTACGAG.

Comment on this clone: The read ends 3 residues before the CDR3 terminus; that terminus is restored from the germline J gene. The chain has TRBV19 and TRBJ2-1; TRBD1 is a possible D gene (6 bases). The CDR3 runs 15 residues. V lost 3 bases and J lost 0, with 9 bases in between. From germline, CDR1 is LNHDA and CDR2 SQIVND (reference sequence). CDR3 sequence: CASSITGSSYNEQFF. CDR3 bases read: TGTGCCAGTAGTATTACAGGGAGCTCCTACAATGAG.

The DNA read from the CDR3 is TGTGCCAGCACCCCGCTCGGTTACCAAGAGACC. The encoded protein is CASTPLGYQET. The full-length CDR3 reads as CASTPLGYQETQYF. The chain couples TRBV6-2 or TRBV6-3 to TRBJ2-5, with D uncertain. With the read ending 3 residues before the CDR3 end, the germline J gene is used to fill in that end. V was pared by 7 bases and J by 0 bases, with 12 bases between. Germline assignment: CDR1 MNHEY and CDR2 SVGEGT. This CDR3 comprises 14 residues.

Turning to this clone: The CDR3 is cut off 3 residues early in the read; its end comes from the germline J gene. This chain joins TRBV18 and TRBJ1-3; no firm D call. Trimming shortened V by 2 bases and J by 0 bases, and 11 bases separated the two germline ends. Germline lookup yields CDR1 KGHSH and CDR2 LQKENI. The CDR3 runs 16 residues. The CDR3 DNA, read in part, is TGTGCCAGCTCACCAAGTGAGCCAAGCTCTGGAAACACC. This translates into CASSPSEPSSGNT. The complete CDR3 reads CASSPSEPSSGNTIYF.

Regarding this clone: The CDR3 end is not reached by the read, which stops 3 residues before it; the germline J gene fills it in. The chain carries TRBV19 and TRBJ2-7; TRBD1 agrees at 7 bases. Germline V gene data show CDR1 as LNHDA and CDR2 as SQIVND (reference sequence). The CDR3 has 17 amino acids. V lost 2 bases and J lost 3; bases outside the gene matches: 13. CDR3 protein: CASSIYGRGTVNYEQYF. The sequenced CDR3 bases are TGTGCCAGTAGTATATACGGCCGTGGGACAGTTAACTACGAG.

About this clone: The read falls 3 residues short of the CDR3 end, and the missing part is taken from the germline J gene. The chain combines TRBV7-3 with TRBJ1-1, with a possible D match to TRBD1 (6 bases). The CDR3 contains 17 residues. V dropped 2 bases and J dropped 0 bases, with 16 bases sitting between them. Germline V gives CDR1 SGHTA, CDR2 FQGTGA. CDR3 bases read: TGTGCCAGCAGCTTAGCAGGGAGGGGGGGGTTGAACACTGAA. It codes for CASSLAGRGGLNTE. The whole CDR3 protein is CASSLAGRGGLNTEAFF. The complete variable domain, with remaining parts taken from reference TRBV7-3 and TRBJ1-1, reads GAGVSQTPSNKVTEKGKYVELRCDPISGHTALYWYRQSLGQGPEFLIYFQGTGAADDSGLPNDRFFAVRPEGSVSTLKIQRTERGDSAVYLCASSLAGRGGLNTEAFFGQGTRLTVV.

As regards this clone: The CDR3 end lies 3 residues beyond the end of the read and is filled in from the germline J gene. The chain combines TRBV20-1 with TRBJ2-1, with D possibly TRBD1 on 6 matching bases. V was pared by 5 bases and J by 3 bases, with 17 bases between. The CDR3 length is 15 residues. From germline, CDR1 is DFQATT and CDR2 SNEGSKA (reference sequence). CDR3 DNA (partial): TGCAGTGCTCCAACCGGGACACAATACTACAATGAG. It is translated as CSAPTGTQYYNE. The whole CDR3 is CSAPTGTQYYNEQFF.

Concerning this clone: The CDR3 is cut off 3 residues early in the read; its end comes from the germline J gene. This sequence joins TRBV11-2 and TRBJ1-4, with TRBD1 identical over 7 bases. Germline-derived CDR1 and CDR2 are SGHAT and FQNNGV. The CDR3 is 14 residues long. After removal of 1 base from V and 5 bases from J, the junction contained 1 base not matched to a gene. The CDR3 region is CASSLGRGNEKLFF. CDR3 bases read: TGTGCCAGCAGCTTAGGCAGGGGGAATGAAAAA.

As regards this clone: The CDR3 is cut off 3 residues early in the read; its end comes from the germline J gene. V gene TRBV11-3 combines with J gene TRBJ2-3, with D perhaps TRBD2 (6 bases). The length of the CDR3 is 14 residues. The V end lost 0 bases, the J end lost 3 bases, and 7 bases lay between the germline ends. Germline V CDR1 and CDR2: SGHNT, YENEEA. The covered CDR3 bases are TGTGCCAGCAGCTTAGATGGGGGGACAGATACG. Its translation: CASSLDGGTDT. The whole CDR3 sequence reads CASSLDGGTDTQYF.

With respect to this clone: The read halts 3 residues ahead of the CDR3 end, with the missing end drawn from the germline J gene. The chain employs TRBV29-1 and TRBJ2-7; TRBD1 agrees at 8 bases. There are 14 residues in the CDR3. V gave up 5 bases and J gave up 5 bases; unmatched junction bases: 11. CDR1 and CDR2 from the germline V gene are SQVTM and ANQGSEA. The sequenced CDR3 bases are TGCAGCGTTATGGGGACAGGACGTTTTGACGAG. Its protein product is CSVMGTGRFDE. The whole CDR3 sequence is CSVMGTGRFDEQYF.